This note documents a single T cell receptor beta chain sequence. As yet, its antigen is unknown. V shed 5 bases and J 6 bases; nucleotides not matched to a gene: 5. The germline V gene encodes CDR1 MNHEY and CDR2 SVGAGI. CDR3 length equals 13 residues. TCRdb reprocessed the reads with MiXCR, giving one entry per CDR3 protein. The data show approximately 500,000 distinct CDR3 sequences, 26% seen once. The data were obtained in a study of T cell repertoires in cytomegalovirus infection. Turning to the study itself: Public TCR beta signatures marked donors with CMV infection and the matching HLA. Overall study findings and caveats: Accumulated public TCR beta family frequency recognized individuals carrying CMV together with the relevant HLA. The ex vivo response was dominated by HLA-C-restricted CMV-specific TCR beta clonotypes.

The rearrangement links TRBV6-5 to TRBJ2-3, with 7 nucleotides matching TRBD1. The sequence derives from a human donor in good health (CMV status not recorded). Some clones in this sample may be carry-over from other donors' samples. Sequencing was done on a sample of PBMCs. The CDR3 reads CASSLIRGDTQYF. The CDR3 DNA reads as TGTGCCAGCAGTCTAATCAGGGGGGATACGCAGTATTTT.